This T cell receptor beta chain was sequenced during a study of OX40 agonist ivuxolimab in advanced cancers. For context, the study as a whole: The costimulatory receptor OX40 (CD134) was targeted by ivuxolimab, a fully human IgG2 agonistic monoclonal antibody. Intravenous ivuxolimab was administered to patients every 2 weeks at six dose levels: 0.01, 0.1, 0.3, 1.5, 3 and 10 mg/kg. The paper reports the monotherapy dose-escalation portion (N of about 54 patients) of the phase I ivuxolimab trial. Patients were allowed to have had prior anti-PD-1, anti-PD-L1 or anti-CTLA-4 therapy, and around two fifths of the dose-escalation patients had been treated with checkpoint inhibitors. Of the approximately 53 patients in dose escalation, about 19 had hepatocellular carcinoma, about 15 had melanoma, 9 had renal cell carcinoma and 9 had head and neck cancer. Partial responses occurred in three dose-escalation patients, of whom one had hepatocellular carcinoma and two had cutaneous melanoma. A male proportion of 82.7% and a mean age of roughly 58 years, ranging from about 23 to 90, were recorded for the dose-escalation cohort. The point of sequencing TCRbeta in the periphery was to test whether ivuxolimab changed TCR sequence diversity and drove clonal T-cell expansion. Results the study describes overall, beyond this receptor: At doses of 0.1 to 3.0 mg/kg, clonal expansion of both CD4+ and CD8+ T cells in blood was seen between baseline and week 6. Antigen specificity was not determined for the clonally expanded peripheral T cells. Low levels of normalized T-cell clonal expansion were also shown by some nonresponding patients. In partial responders in the 0.1-3.0 mg/kg groups, normalized peripheral clonal expansion was found to be among the lowest, especially among CD8+ T cells. After ivuxolimab, CD8+ T cells had more expanded clones than CD4+ T cells on average.

Patients with autoimmune disease history or receiving systemic immunosuppression were excluded from the trial. Peripheral blood for TCR sequencing was collected from all dose cohorts at baseline, on cycle 4 day 1, and on cycle 7 day 1. Samples came from an open-label, multicenter, first-in-human phase I dose-escalation trial of ivuxolimab. The trial enrolled adults with locally advanced or metastatic head and neck squamous cell, hepatocellular, melanoma or renal cell carcinoma. Before TCR sequencing, CD4+ T cells and CD8+ T cells from peripheral blood were sorted into separate populations. With respect to this clone: Its antigen target is currently unknown. The record has no base qualities; no much larger clone is one base away.

Genomic DNA was extracted from sorted cells for sequencing of the TCRbeta CDR3 region. TCRbeta CDR3 regions were sequenced using the immunoSEQ Assay. What TCRdb holds here is the immuneACCESS table cut down to in-frame rearrangements. Part of the clones is not present; checked against another copy, under half of the missing clones reflect an unresolved V gene, and the others are unexplained. Across this sample there are 90,000 to 130,000 clones, with approximately 90% seen only once. The ten largest clones take up less than 0.3% of the sample. CDR1 and CDR2 are read off the germline V gene as ENHRY and SYGVKD. CDR3 length: 15 amino acids, cysteine to phenylalanine. Only the CDR3 DNA stays, 45 bases, in frame from base 1.

The input for sequencing was CD4+ or CD8+ T cells sorted from blood, taken in a trial of the OX40 agonist ivuxolimab. This clonotype was obtained from an adult with an advanced solid tumor such as melanoma, head and neck, liver or kidney cancer. The chain employs TRBV10-3 and TRBJ2-5; 10 middle bases align to TRBD1. The end of the DNA is better explained by TRBJ2-7, so the J call may be wrong. CDR3 reads: CAISERTGGYYEQYF. The DNA sequence is as follows: TGTGCCATCAGTGAACGGACAGGGGGATACTACGAGCAGTACTTC.